Given below is one T cell receptor (beta chain) in context. Preparation of the TCRbeta library was carried out with unique molecular identifiers. MiXCR, run by TCRdb on the PCR reads, gives a single entry per CDR3 protein. The sample records 700,000 to 950,000 distinct CDR3 sequences, around 15% being singletons. The entry originates in a study of T-cell reconstitution after alpha-beta-depleted transplantation in children. Germline V gene data show CDR1 as SGHVS and CDR2 as FQNEAQ. The CDR3 runs 15 residues. The ends were cut back, 3 bases at V and 2 bases at J, with 11 bases in the middle. The sequence came from a male patient between 10 and 17 years old who had a stem cell transplant for acute lymphoblastic leukemia, so the T cells may come from the graft donor. The sample was PBMCs, mostly from graft donor cells, taken 360 days after TCRalphabeta/CD19-depleted stem cell transplant. The chain recombines TRBV7-8 with TRBJ1-3, with D perhaps TRBD1 (6 bases). CDR3 bases: TGTGCCAGCAGCTTTCAGGGGCCTCCTGGAAACACCATATATTTT. Residues: CASSFQGPPGNTIYF.